This is a list of T cell receptor beta chains from one sample in a study of shared clonotypes between healthy human individuals. TCRdb keeps only in-frame clones here, not all; method: immunoSEQ multiplex PCR. The data contain 1.6 million or so clones, over 95% of them singletons. Sample: naive CD4+ T cells sorted from blood. Receptor source: a man younger than 45 in good health. Each CDR3 is given with its conserved first and last residue. The D gene is left open where the match is weak. Rows may omit the clone size; those that give it use once, few, many or a size class.

CDR3 length	J gene	D gene	V gene	clone size	CDR3 DNA	CDR3 protein
15	TRBJ1-1	TRBD1	TRBV7-9	.	TGTGCCAGCAGCTTGGACAGGGGGCCATGGACTGAAGCTTTCTTT	CASSLDRGPWTEAFF
17	TRBJ2-1	TRBD2	TRBV5-1	once	TGCGCCAGCAGCTATGGCGGGAGAGATAGGACCTACAATGAGCAGTTCTTC	CASSYGGRDRTYNEQFF
12	TRBJ1-1	.	TRBV5-1	.	TGCGCCAGCAGCTTGGTCGGACAGGAAGCTTTCTTT	CASSLVGQEAFF
16	TRBJ1-2	.	TRBV23-1	.	TGCGCCAGCAGCCCGAGGGGGGGTACGTCTAACTATGGCTACACCTTC	CASSPRGGTSNYGYTF
14	TRBJ1-1	.	TRBV7-2	.	TGTGCCAGCAGCTTAGCCGGGGAGAACACTGAAGCTTTCTTT	CASSLAGENTEAFF
15	TRBJ1-2	TRBD1	TRBV28	.	TGTGCCAGCACCTCAGGAGGGACAGGGGTTGATGGCTACACCTTC	CASTSGGTGVDGYTF
18	TRBJ2-1	TRBD2	TRBV19	.	TGTGCCAGTAGTATAGCCCTCTCCTGGTTAGCGGGAGATAATGAGCAGTTCTTC	CASSIALSWLAGDNEQFF
13	TRBJ1-5	TRBD1	TRBV19	once	TGTGCCAGTACTCGACAGGGGGATCAGCCCCAGCATTTT	CASTRQGDQPQHF
13	TRBJ1-3	.	TRBV18	.	TGTGCCAGCTCACCCGGCTTACCAAGCACCATATATTTT	CASSPGLPSTIYF
14	TRBJ2-1	.	TRBV6-6	.	TGTGCCAGCAGGGAAACGAGCTCCTACAATGAGCAGTTCTTC	CASRETSSYNEQFF
16	TRBJ2-1	.	TRBV5-6	.	TGTGCCAGCAGCTTTGGAGGGGCCGGTTCCTACAATGAGCAGTTCTTC	CASSFGGAGSYNEQFF
12	TRBJ1-3	.	TRBV5-5	.	TGTGCCAGCAGCTTGGGGGGAAACACCATATATTTT	CASSLGGNTIYF
14	TRBJ2-7	TRBD1	TRBV18	.	TGTGCCAGCTCACCAAGGGACAGGAGCGGCGAGCAGTACTTC	CASSPRDRSGEQYF
16	TRBJ1-1	TRBD1	TRBV4-3	.	TGCGCCAGCAGCCAAGATAACAGGGGGAGGGACACTGAAGCTTTCTTT	CASSQDNRGRDTEAFF
17	TRBJ2-7	TRBD1	TRBV2	.	TGTGCCAGCAGTGAAATCTTTGGGATGGGGACAGGGCGTAAGCAGTACTTC	CASSEIFGMGTGRKQYF
14	TRBJ2-7	.	TRBV28	.	TGTGCCACCAAGGGCCGGGAGAAACCTTACGAGCAGTACTTC	CATKGREKPYEQYF
15	TRBJ2-1	.	TRBV11-3	.	TGTGCCAGCAGCGTCCGGGAAAGCTCCTACAATGAGCAGTTCTTC	CASSVRESSYNEQFF
12	TRBJ2-3	.	TRBV6-5	.	TGTGCCAGCAGTCCCAGCACAGATACGCAGTATTTT	CASSPSTDTQYF
15	TRBJ2-1	.	TRBV10-1	.	TGCGCCAGCAGTCCTCGACAGGTCTCCTACAATGAGCAGTTCTTC	CASSPRQVSYNEQFF
15	TRBJ1-5	.	TRBV19	once	TGTGCCAGTAGTATTCTCGGTACGGGCAATCAGCCCCAGCATTTT	CASSILGTGNQPQHF
16	TRBJ2-5	TRBD2	TRBV7-2	.	TGTGCCAGCAGCTTATGGCGCGGGAGACCATTTGAGACCCAGTACTTC	CASSLWRGRPFETQYF
15	TRBJ2-7	.	TRBV25-1	.	TGTGCCAGCAGGGGGGGAGGACAGCCTTGGGGAGAGCAGTACTTC	CASRGGGQPWGEQYF
16	TRBJ1-4	TRBD1	TRBV5-1	.	TGCGCCAGCAGCTTCGGCCCGGGACAGGGGAATGAAAAACTGTTTTTT	CASSFGPGQGNEKLFF
14	TRBJ2-7	.	TRBV5-4	once	TGTGCCAGCAGCTTGGTAGGGGGGACCTACGAGCAGTACTTC	CASSLVGGTYEQYF
14	TRBJ2-7	TRBD1	TRBV18	.	TGTGCCAGCTCACCTTCGCAGGGGGTCCACGAGCAGTACTTC	CASSPSQGVHEQYF
15	TRBJ1-3	.	TRBV5-5	.	TGTGCCAGCAGAGAGAAGGGGGAAGGTGGAAACACCATATATTTT	CASREKGEGGNTIYF
11	TRBJ2-1	.	TRBV2	.	TGTGCCACCCGCACCTCCAATGAGCAGTTCTTC	CATRTSNEQFF
15	TRBJ1-5	.	TRBV10-3	.	TGTGCCATCAGTGAGTCGACGGTGGGATCTCAGCCCCAGCATTTT	CAISESTVGSQPQHF
13	TRBJ2-5	.	TRBV7-6	once	TGTGCCAGCAGCTCGAGGCTCCCCGAGACCCAGTACTTC	CASSSRLPETQYF
15	TRBJ2-1	.	TRBV4-1	.	TGCGCCAGCAGCCAAGCGGGCAGCTCCTACAATGAGCAGTTCTTC	CASSQAGSSYNEQFF
15	TRBJ2-7	.	TRBV19	.	TGTGCCAGTAGTAAGAGGGGCGGGACCTCCTACGAGCAGTACTTC	CASSKRGGTSYEQYF
16	TRBJ2-1	.	TRBV18	.	TGTGCCAGCTCACCCTCGCCTCTTCCCGGAGGCAATGAGCAGTTCTTC	CASSPSPLPGGNEQFF
12	TRBJ2-1	TRBD1	TRBV7-9	.	TGTGCCAGCAGCTTTAGACAGGGGGGGCAGTTCTTC	CASSFRQGGQFF
15	TRBJ2-7	.	TRBV6-5	.	TGTGCCAGCAGTTACTCGACCTACCCGAAACGGGAGCAGTACTTC	CASSYSTYPKREQYF
15	TRBJ2-7	TRBD1	TRBV18	.	TGTGCCAGCTCACTCGGGACAGGGATAACCTACGAGCAGTACTTC	CASSLGTGITYEQYF
16	TRBJ2-1	TRBD2	TRBV18	.	TGTGCCAGCTCACCACTAGCGGGAGGCTCCTACAATGAGCAGTTCTTC	CASSPLAGGSYNEQFF
15	TRBJ2-2	.	TRBV2	.	TGTGCCAGCAAAGGGTTCGCGGGCGACACCGGGGAGCTGTTTTTT	CASKGFAGDTGELFF
19	TRBJ1-5	TRBD1	TRBV5-7	once	TGTGCCAGCAGTTTCCAAAAATTAGCTCCGACAGGGGGCAATCAGCCCCAGCATTTT	CASSFQKLAPTGGNQPQHF
15	TRBJ2-3	.	TRBV5-1	once	TGCGCCAGCAGCTTGGTTAGCGCTAGCACAGATACGCAGTATTTT	CASSLVSASTDTQYF
16	TRBJ2-5	TRBD2	TRBV5-1	.	TGCGCCAGCAGCTTGGGGTTAGCGGGACTTCAAGAGACCCAGTACTTC	CASSLGLAGLQETQYF
15	TRBJ2-7	.	TRBV5-4	.	TGTGCCAGCAGCCCCCAAGGGTCAGGCTTCTTGGAGCAGTACTTC	CASSPQGSGFLEQYF
15	TRBJ1-1	TRBD1	TRBV19	once	TGTGCCAGTAGTATAGGGACAGGAAGGAACACTGAAGCTTTCTTT	CASSIGTGRNTEAFF
16	TRBJ2-1	TRBD2	TRBV18	.	TGTGCCAGCTCACCAATCCTACTAGCGGCGTACAATGAGCAGTTCTTC	CASSPILLAAYNEQFF
15	TRBJ1-1	.	TRBV7-9	once	TGTGCCAGCAGCTTAGCGCTGGGGGTGAACACTGAAGCTTTCTTT	CASSLALGVNTEAFF
15	TRBJ2-7	TRBD2	TRBV7-2	once	TGTGCCAGCAGCCTACAGGGACTAGCGGGCTACGAGCAGTACTTC	CASSLQGLAGYEQYF
15	TRBJ2-1	TRBD2	TRBV28	.	TGTGCCAGCAGTTTTCGGGGGGGGACCTACAATGAGCAGTTCTTC	CASSFRGGTYNEQFF
16	TRBJ1-5	.	TRBV21-1	few	TGTGCCGGACCCTCGCCTTGGACAGGGTATGATCAGCCCCAGCATTTT	CAGPSPWTGYDQPQHF
13	TRBJ1-4	.	TRBV4-1	.	TGCGCCAGCAGCCTCCTATGGGGCGAAAAACTGTTTTTT	CASSLLWGEKLFF
12	TRBJ1-1	.	TRBV14	.	TGTGCCAGCAGCCAACTACATCATGAAGCTTTCTTT	CASSQLHHEAFF
15	TRBJ1-2	TRBD1	TRBV28	.	TGTGCCAGCAGTTTGACAGGGGCTCTTCCCTATGGCTACACCTTC	CASSLTGALPYGYTF
16	TRBJ1-5	.	TRBV6-1	few	TGTGCCAGCAGTGAAACACCAGGACAGCTCAATCAGCCCCAGCATTTT	CASSETPGQLNQPQHF
16	TRBJ2-4	.	TRBV18	.	TGTGCCAGCTCACCACCCAACGGCAGGGAAAAAAACATTCAGTACTTC	CASSPPNGREKNIQYF
14	TRBJ2-7	.	TRBV2	.	TGTGCCAGCCGGAGGACCGGGACATCCTACGAGCAGTACTTC	CASRRTGTSYEQYF
17	TRBJ2-3	TRBD2	TRBV7-9	.	TGTGCCAGCAGCTTAGGATCCGCTAGCGGGAGTACAGATACGCAGTATTTT	CASSLGSASGSTDTQYF
14	TRBJ2-2	.	TRBV6-6	.	TGTGCCAGCAGAAGCGTGGGAAATCCCGGGGAGCTGTTTTTT	CASRSVGNPGELFF
15	TRBJ1-5	.	TRBV15	.	TGTGCCACCAGCAGAGTTTCAGGGGGCAATCAGCCCCAGCATTTT	CATSRVSGGNQPQHF
13	TRBJ2-7	TRBD1	TRBV5-4	.	TGTGCCAGCAGCTTAGACAGGGAAGACGAGCAGTACTTC	CASSLDREDEQYF
14	TRBJ1-1	.	TRBV15	.	TGTGCCACCAGGATTAGCGGGTTGAACACTGAAGCTTTCTTT	CATRISGLNTEAFF
14	TRBJ1-2	.	TRBV18	.	TGTGCCAGCTCAGGGGACCCCGAGGGCTATGGCTACACCTTC	CASSGDPEGYGYTF
15	TRBJ2-1	TRBD1	TRBV9	.	TGTGCCAGCAGCACCCCCTACAGGGGGTACAATGAGCAGTTCTTC	CASSTPYRGYNEQFF